This T cell receptor beta chain comes out of a study of control samples from healthy donors and cancer patients. The CDR3 consists of 15 residues. V shed 4 bases, J shed 6 bases, and the junction held 10 bases outside the gene matches. CDR1 SGHKS and CDR2 YYEKEE come from the germline V gene (reference sequence). Some clones are missing from TCRdb's copy, which holds only in-frame ones; the method was immunoSEQ multiplex PCR. The sample gives 130,000 to 150,000 clones, approximately 88% of which show up once; just under 5% is in the top ten. V usage is TRBV5-5 and J usage is TRBJ2-4, with TRBD1 identical over 7 bases. The receptor comes from a man aged 25 to 45 in good health. Material: blood. The CDR3 bases are TGTGCCAGCAGCATCGGCCGGGACAGAGGAAACATTCAGTACTTC. Translating it yields CASSIGRDRGNIQYF.